This T cell receptor beta chain came from a study of blood T cell repertoires in COVID-19. Study information: Whether acute or convalescent, the COVID-19 samples came from the United States, Italy and Spain. PBMCs, B-cell-depleted T cells, or T cells were the source of the cDNA or gDNA that made up the material.

Authors' analysis steps: The authors estimated nucleated cell counts from reference gene primer amplification. Profiling relied on immunoSEQ multiplex PCR, and the TCRdb table lists in-frame clones only, not all of them. Clonal size and the V and J genes are those of that table, whereas D and trimming came from the DNA. There are about 34,000 clones in the sample; about 80% occur only once, and approximately 30% lies in the top ten. V shed 10 bases, J shed 0 bases, and the junction held 14 bases outside the gene matches. The germline V gene has CDR1 LNHDA and CDR2 SQIVND (reference sequence). This CDR3 has 16 residues.

The V call is TRBV19, the J call TRBJ1-2; 7 positions match TRBD1. The receptor was isolated from a man aged 80 or over with acute or convalescent COVID-19. Source material: peripheral blood. CDR3 coding DNA: TGTGCCACCCATCAAAACGGACAGGTTTCTAACTATGGCTACACCTTC. It specifies CATHQNGQVSNYGYTF.